A single sample gave rise to the 26 T cell receptor beta chains below, sequenced in a study of response to subunit inactivated influenza vaccine. TCRdb fed the RT-PCR reads into MiXCR, producing one record per CDR3 protein. Of 530,000 or so distinct CDR3 sequences listed, about 25% were seen once; the top ten hold 1.5% to 2%. The sample consisted of CD4+ T cells sorted from PBMCs, taken around 5 days after vaccination. The receptors were sampled from a man aged 45-65 years who received an inactivated influenza vaccine.

This clonotype showed up just a few times. The chain joins TRBV5-1 to TRBJ1-1, with a tentative D call TRBD1 (5 bases). The CDR3 extends over 14 amino acids. V was cut by 3 bases and J by 1 base, with 10 bases left in between. Germline V gene data show CDR1 as SGHRS and CDR2 as YFSETQ. This CDR3 is CASSSGQQNTEAFF. Written as DNA, the CDR3 is TGCGCCAGCAGCTCCGGACAACAGAACACTGAAGCTTTCTTT.

V and J are TRBV20-1 and TRBJ1-6; D not resolved. In germline, CDR1 is DFQATT, CDR2 SNEGSKA (reference sequence). The V end lost 6 bases, the J end lost 4 bases, and 13 bases lay between the germline ends. CDR3 length: 14 residues. In nucleotides, the CDR3 is TGCAGTGCGCCGGACGGATCTTATAATTCACCCCTCCACTTT. Protein: CSAPDGSYNSPLHF.

J is TRBJ2-1 and V is TRBV5-1; D is unresolved. CDR3 size: 16 residues. The V and J ends lost 4 bases and 2 bases respectively, with 16 bases between them. CDR1 is SGHRS and CDR2 is YFSETQ in the germline V gene. This chain's CDR3 is CASSGVAEPTYNEQFF. The CDR3 bases are TGCGCCAGCAGCGGGGTAGCAGAACCAACCTACAATGAGCAGTTCTTC.

This clonotype was observed at least ten times. The gene calls are TRBV7-3 and TRBJ2-1; unclear D gene. V was cut by 2 bases and J by 9 bases, with 8 bases left in between. The CDR3 extends over 12 amino acids. Germline V gives CDR1 SGHTA, CDR2 FQGTGA. DNA for the CDR3: TGTGCCAGCAGCTTATTGATCGGTGAGCAGTTCTTC. Protein sequence: CASSLLIGEQFF. The entire variable domain, with the rest obtained from reference TRBV7-3 and TRBJ2-1, is as follows: GAGVSQTPSNKVTEKGKYVELRCDPISGHTALYWYRQSLGQGPEFLIYFQGTGAADDSGLPNDRFFAVRPEGSVSTLKIQRTERGDSAVYLCASSLLIGEQFFGPGTRLTVL.

The sample holds a few counts of this clonotype. The chain carries TRBV18 and TRBJ1-1, with D perhaps matching TRBD1 (6 bases). This CDR3 is 14 amino acids long. Germline CDR1 KGHSH, CDR2 LQKENI. The V end lost 0 bases, the J end lost 10 bases, and 15 bases lay between the germline ends. CDR3 DNA: TGTGCCAGCTCACCACCAAGTGGTAAGGGGGTAGCTTTCTTT. Residues: CASSPPSGKGVAFF.

J is TRBJ2-1 and V is TRBV20-1; tentative D call: TRBD2 (7 bases). The CDR3 has 14 residues. Germline V gene data show CDR1 as DFQATT and CDR2 as SNEGSKA (reference sequence). In nucleotides, the CDR3 is TGCAGCGGTAGGGGGGGGCAGTCCTACAATGAGCAGTTCTTC. Amino acids: CSGRGGQSYNEQFF.

V gene TRBV20-1 combines with J gene TRBJ2-7, with 8 bases that match TRBD2. Germline-derived CDR1 and CDR2 are DFQATT and SNEGSKA (reference sequence). With V trimmed by 1 base and J by 6 bases, 8 bases remained unmatched. The CDR3 runs 14 residues. CDR3 amino acids: CSARVGLAGSEQYF. Here the CDR3 DNA reads TGCAGTGCTAGAGTTGGCCTAGCGGGTTCCGAGCAGTACTTC.

The CDR3 bases are TGTGCCAGCAGTTCCGCTCGGGTCAATGAGCAGTTCTTC. This sequence encodes CASSSARVNEQFF. V and J are TRBV12-3 or TRBV12-4 and TRBJ2-1, with D uncertain. The CDR3 spans 13 residues. The V gene lost 4 bases and the J gene lost 6 bases, with 10 bases spanning the gap.

This sequence joins TRBV5-1 and TRBJ1-1, with D perhaps TRBD1 (6 bases). The germline V gene has CDR1 SGHRS and CDR2 YFSETQ. CDR3 length: 13 residues. V was pared by 10 bases and J by 2 bases, with 15 bases between. The CDR3 reads CAGQQGPNTEAFF. CDR3 nucleotide sequence: TGCGCCGGCCAACAGGGACCAAACACTGAAGCTTTCTTT.

This clonotype was seen a handful of times. The chain joins TRBV24-1 to TRBJ2-5, with 10 bases matching TRBD1. Germline values: CDR1 KGHDR, CDR2 SFDVKD. The length of the CDR3 is 14 residues. With 9 bases clipped from V and 2 bases from J, the junction kept 5 bases outside the gene matches. CDR3 in amino acids: CATPTGGGQETQYF. The CDR3 DNA follows: TGTGCCACCCCGACAGGGGGCGGACAAGAGACCCAGTACTTC.

The chain links TRBV7-2 to TRBJ2-3, with D perhaps TRBD1 (7 bases). The V end lost 5 bases, the J end lost 1 base, and 16 bases lay between the germline ends. The CDR3 spans 16 residues. Germline CDR1 and CDR2: SGHTA and FQGNSA. The CDR3 coding sequence is TGTGCCAGCAGCCCCGGCGGGACAGTAGGCACAGATACGCAGTATTTT. Residues: CASSPGGTVGTDTQYF.

This clonotype was found a few times. The genes are TRBV28 and TRBJ2-1, with D possibly being TRBD2 (6 bases). V lost 5 bases to trimming and J lost 3 bases, with 11 bases between them. Per the germline V gene, CDR1 is MDHEN and CDR2 is SYDVKM. The CDR3 has 14 amino acids. CDR3 nucleotide sequence: TGTGCCAGCAGTCCCCTGGGACTCTACAATGAGCAGTTCTTC. It yields the protein CASSPLGLYNEQFF.

This clonotype was counted only a few times. The chain carries TRBV20-1 and TRBJ2-1, with 12 bases fitting TRBD2. This CDR3 comprises 14 residues. Germline trimming cut 2 bases from V and 13 bases from J; bases unmatched to any gene: 9. Germline CDR1 and CDR2: DFQATT and SNEGSKA (reference sequence). In nucleotides, the CDR3 is TGCAGTGCTAGACTAGCGGGGGGGCTGGCTCGACAGTTCTTC. Its protein is CSARLAGGLARQFF.

The genes are TRBV5-1 and TRBJ2-5, with D maybe TRBD2 (5 bases). The CDR3 sequence is 14 residues long. Per the germline V gene, CDR1 is SGHRS and CDR2 is YFSETQ. V dropped 0 bases and J dropped 3 bases, with 9 bases sitting between them. CDR3 in amino acids: CASSLAGIKETQYF. The CDR3 region has the DNA TGCGCCAGCAGCTTGGCGGGGATCAAAGAGACCCAGTACTTC.

This clonotype was counted only a few times. This chain connects TRBV10-3 to TRBJ1-2; D not resolved. V was shortened by 8 bases and J by 0 bases, with 13 bases between the two germline ends. Germline V lookup: CDR1 ENHRY, CDR2 SYGVKD. CDR3 size: 14 residues. The CDR3 DNA follows: TGTGCCATCCAACGGACGGAAGCTAACTATGGCTACACCTTC. This sequence encodes CAIQRTEANYGYTF.

The V gene is TRBV6-1, the J gene TRBJ2-7, with 14 bases lining up with TRBD2. The V segment lost 6 bases and the J segment 6 bases; nucleotides outside the gene matches: 7. The CDR3 consists of 15 residues. Germline assignment: CDR1 MNHNS and CDR2 SASEGT. The CDR3 coding sequence is TGTGCCAGCAGGGAGGGACTAGCGGGGGTCCGCGAGCAGTACTTC. Translation gives CASREGLAGVREQYF.

The rearrangement joins TRBV5-5 to TRBJ1-3; D not certain. This CDR3 comprises 15 residues. Germline CDR1 is SGHKS and CDR2 is YYEKEE (reference sequence). Trimming took 4 bases from V and 0 from J, leaving 11 bases between them. The CDR3 reads CASSPTPSSGNTIYF. Written as DNA, the CDR3 is TGTGCCAGCAGCCCGACACCAAGCTCTGGAAACACCATATATTTT.

This clonotype turned up a few times. The chain combines TRBV12-3 or TRBV12-4 with TRBJ2-7; 7 nucleotides align to TRBD1. J gave up 6 bases and V 6 bases, and 5 bases lay outside the gene matches. The CDR3 has 12 amino acids. For the CDR3, the DNA is TGTGCCAGCAGATCGACAGGGTCCGAGCAGTACTTC. Translation: CASRSTGSEQYF.

This clonotype has only a few counts. This chain links TRBV30 with TRBJ2-2; D is perhaps TRBD1 (5 bases). The ends were cut back, 3 bases at V and 5 bases at J, with 13 bases in the middle. The CDR3 is 14 amino acids. The germline V gene has CDR1 GTSNPN and CDR2 SVGIG (reference sequence). The CDR3 DNA is TGTGCCTGGAGCTTCTACTCAGGGACCGGGGAGCTGTTTTTT. As protein: CAWSFYSGTGELFF.

The chain uses TRBV7-2 and TRBJ2-7, with D perhaps matching TRBD1 or TRBD2 (7 bases each). The V end lost 5 bases, the J end lost 6 bases, and 23 bases lay between the germline ends. This CDR3 is built from 16 residues. Germline V gives CDR1 SGHTA, CDR2 FQGNSA. CDR3 coding DNA: TGTGCCAGCAGCCCAGTCGGGGGGACAGTGGGTGCCGAGCAGTACTTC. Protein product: CASSPVGGTVGAEQYF. The entire variable domain, with the rest obtained from reference TRBV7-2 and TRBJ2-7, is as follows: GAGVSQSPSNKVTEKGKDVELRCDPISGHTALYWYRQSLGQGLEFLIYFQGNSAPDKSGLPSDRFSAERTGGSVSTLTIQRTQQEDSAVYLCASSPVGGTVGAEQYFGPGTRLTVT.

The chain has TRBV3-1 and TRBJ1-2; TRBD1 is a possible D gene (5 bases). The CDR3 is made up of 15 amino acids. The germline CDR1 and CDR2 sequences are LGHDT and YNNKEL (reference sequence). V lost 2 bases to trimming and J lost 4 bases, with 14 bases between them. CDR3 in DNA: TGTGCCAGCAGCCAAACCTCGGGCGGGACCTATGGCTACACCTTC. Translation gives CASSQTSGGTYGYTF.

The chain employs TRBV20-1 and TRBJ2-3; 9 bases are a match to TRBD1. The CDR3 is 15 amino acids. Germline V gene lookup returns CDR1 DFQATT and CDR2 SNEGSKA (reference sequence). Trimming removed 3 bases from V and 5 bases from J; junction bases left unmatched: 9. The DNA of the CDR3 is TGCAGTGCTAGCCCCCGGACAGGGGTGGGAGATACGCAGTATTTT. Protein sequence: CSASPRTGVGDTQYF.

The chain carries TRBV3-1 and TRBJ1-5; unclear D gene. This CDR3 is built from 14 residues. Germline V gene lookup returns CDR1 LGHDT and CDR2 YNNKEL (reference sequence). V lost 1 base to trimming and J lost 2 bases, with 6 bases between them. CDR3 residues: CASSQAGGNQPQHF. In nucleotides, the CDR3 is TGTGCCAGCAGCCAAGCCGGGGGCAATCAGCCCCAGCATTTT.

V and J are TRBV24-1 and TRBJ2-3; 8 positions agree with TRBD2. The CDR3 has 16 residues. CDR1 and CDR2 from the germline V gene are KGHDR and SFDVKD. With 2 bases clipped from V and 6 bases from J, the junction kept 9 bases outside the gene matches. The CDR3 DNA follows: TGTGCCACCAGTGATTCTTCGGGGGGGCAGGCGGATACGCAGTATTTT. Translated, it gives CATSDSSGGQADTQYF.

This chain joins TRBV29-1 and TRBJ2-7; D is undetermined. The germline V gene encodes CDR1 SQVTM and CDR2 ANQGSEA. The V end was cut by 4 bases, the J end by 1 base, with 11 bases between. The CDR3 totals 13 residues. The chain's CDR3 is CSVVPAISYEQYF. The DNA for the CDR3 is TGCAGCGTTGTACCGGCGATATCCTACGAGCAGTACTTC.

The rearrangement uses TRBV20-1 and TRBJ2-1; 8 positions match TRBD2. V shed 3 bases, J shed 9 bases, and the junction held 7 bases outside the gene matches. This CDR3 has 13 amino acids. Germline assignment: CDR1 DFQATT and CDR2 SNEGSKA (reference sequence). CDR3 sequence reads: CSASGGAEGEQFF. The CDR3 nucleotides read TGCAGTGCTAGCGGGGGGGCTGAGGGTGAGCAGTTCTTC.